Detailed here is one T cell receptor (beta chain). This CDR3 comprises 15 residues. Unmatched junction bases numbered 12, after V lost 5 bases and J lost 7 bases. Per germline, CDR1 SGHRS and CDR2 YFSETQ. This table comes from immunoSEQ multiplex PCR, and its TCRdb copy is limited to in-frame clones, with some not included. The sample gives tens of thousands of clones, approximately 89% of which show up once; around 5.2% is in the top ten. The data were obtained in a study of T cell responses to AZD1222 COVID-19 vaccine. The sequence derives from an adult in good health. The chain couples TRBV5-1 to TRBJ1-1; TRBD1 matches at 9 bases. Sequenced material: peripheral blood, taken on day 0 of MenACWY control vaccination. The CDR3 is CASSVGTGPRVEAFF. The DNA of the CDR3 is TGCGCCAGCAGTGTGGGGACAGGGCCTCGGGTTGAAGCTTTCTTT.